The 28 T cell receptor beta chains below all came from one sample that was sequenced in a study of T-cell reconstitution after alpha-beta-depleted transplantation in children. Library preparation (for TCRbeta) was performed with unique molecular identifiers. MiXCR, run by TCRdb on the PCR reads, gives a single entry per CDR3 protein. The table records over 150,000 distinct CDR3 sequences, less than 8% of them present only once. The source was PBMCs from the stem cell graft donor, collected from the stem cell graft. The source is a human donor who donated a stem cell graft to a child with Wiskott-Aldrich syndrome.

There are many counts of this clonotype. The V call is TRBV20-1, the J call TRBJ1-1; D perhaps matches TRBD1 (5 bases). Trimming pared 6 bases from V and 4 bases from J, leaving 15 bases between. The germline gives CDR1 DFQATT, CDR2 SNEGSKA (reference sequence). This CDR3 contains 13 residues. This CDR3 is CSAFAGLGTEAFF. CDR3 nucleotides: TGCAGTGCCTTCGCGGGGCTGGGCACTGAAGCTTTCTTT.

This clonotype was counted at least ten times. The gene calls are TRBV3-1 and TRBJ2-2, with D possibly matching TRBD1 (5 bases). Germline V CDR1 and CDR2: LGHDT, YNNKEL (reference sequence). Trimming removed 4 bases from V and 6 bases from J, with 9 bases in between. This CDR3 region has 13 residues. CDR3 in amino acids: CASSLGVAGELFF. The CDR3 DNA sequence: TGTGCCAGCAGCCTAGGGGTTGCCGGGGAGCTGTTTTTT.

The V gene is TRBV15, the J gene TRBJ1-1; D is perhaps TRBD1 (6 bases). The CDR3 sequence is 16 residues long. V lost 0 bases to trimming and J lost 6 bases, with 17 bases between them. Germline loops: CDR1 LNHNV, CDR2 YYDKDF (reference sequence). The CDR3 loop reads CATSRDPPGASAEAFF. CDR3 sequence (DNA): TGTGCCACCAGCAGAGATCCCCCGGGGGCGAGCGCTGAAGCTTTCTTT.

This clonotype has a count of ten or more. The chain is built from TRBV25-1 and TRBJ2-7, with D uncertain. The germline V gene has CDR1 MGHDK and CDR2 SYGVNS. This CDR3 spans 11 amino acids. With 4 bases removed from V and 5 bases from J, the gap between germline ends came to 6 bases. DNA for the CDR3: TGTGCCAGCAGTGCATTCAACGAGCAGTACTTC. As protein: CASSAFNEQYF.

The rearrangement joins TRBV10-2 to TRBJ2-5; 7 positions match TRBD2. The CDR3 is 15 amino acids. The trim removed 5 bases at V and 3 bases at J, leaving 9 bases unmatched. Germline CDR1 is WSHSY and CDR2 is SAAADI. CDR3 in amino acids: CASSFASGSKETQYF. CDR3 in DNA: TGCGCCAGCAGTTTTGCTAGCGGCTCGAAAGAGACCCAGTACTTC.

This clonotype was counted ten times or more. The chain combines TRBV12-3 or TRBV12-4 with TRBJ2-1; TRBD2 aligns across 12 bases. The CDR3 loop spans 17 amino acids. Unmatched junction bases numbered 10, after V lost 6 bases and J lost 4 bases. The CDR3 here is CASRETSGGLSYNEQFF. For the CDR3, the DNA is TGTGCCAGCAGGGAGACTAGCGGGGGCCTTTCTTACAATGAGCAGTTCTTC.

There are many counts of this clonotype. The chain employs TRBV10-2 and TRBJ2-1; weak D call: TRBD1 (6 bases). The germline V gene has CDR1 WSHSY and CDR2 SAAADI. V dropped 6 bases and J dropped 12 bases, with 24 bases sitting between them. This CDR3 contains 15 residues. In DNA, the CDR3 is TGCGCCAGCAGGGCCGGAACAGGGTCGACGGGCCCGCAGTTCTTC. Amino acid sequence: CASRAGTGSTGPQFF.

This clonotype was counted many times. The chain uses TRBV29-1 and TRBJ2-3; D is unresolved. The CDR3 runs to 13 residues. V was cut by 5 bases and J by 0 bases, with 9 bases left in between. Germline CDR1 and CDR2: SQVTM and ANQGSEA. CDR3 sequence: CSVSESSTDTQYF. CDR3 sequence (DNA): TGCAGCGTTTCAGAGTCTAGCACAGATACGCAGTATTTT.

In its sample, this clonotype was seen many times. V gene TRBV20-1 combines with J gene TRBJ1-1; 8 bases fit TRBD1. CDR3 length equals 15 residues. Germline loops: CDR1 DFQATT, CDR2 SNEGSKA (reference sequence). J was trimmed by 2 bases and V by 3 bases; bases with no gene match: 8. Here the CDR3 DNA reads TGCAGTGCTAGCCGTACAGGGGGGCGAAACACTGAAGCTTTCTTT. This sequence encodes CSASRTGGRNTEAFF.

This clonotype was recorded many times. V is TRBV7-2 and J is TRBJ2-5, with D tentatively TRBD1 (7 bases). CDR1 SGHTA and CDR2 FQGNSA come from the germline V gene. V dropped 9 bases and J dropped 5 bases, with 16 bases sitting between them. There are 13 residues in the CDR3. The CDR3 DNA follows: TGTGCCAGTCTTAAGACAGGGAGGGAGACCCAGTACTTC. As protein: CASLKTGRETQYF.

The genes are TRBV3-1 and TRBJ2-5; the D gene is possibly TRBD1 (5 bases). CDR1 and CDR2 (germline): LGHDT, YNNKEL (reference sequence). V was clipped by 4 bases and J by 0 bases, with 9 bases between them. The CDR3 length is 14 residues. The DNA for the CDR3 is TGTGCCAGCAGCCCTCAGGACAACCAAGAGACCCAGTACTTC. Translated, it gives CASSPQDNQETQYF.

This clonotype came up many times. This sequence joins TRBV24-1 and TRBJ2-1, with 7 bases aligning to TRBD2. The germline CDR1 and CDR2 sequences are KGHDR and SFDVKD. Unmatched junction bases numbered 10, after V lost 3 bases and J lost 3 bases. CDR3 size: 17 residues. The CDR3 loop is CATSDGSGRGLYNEQFF. CDR3 in DNA: TGTGCCACCAGTGATGGGTCGGGGAGGGGACTCTACAATGAGCAGTTCTTC.

The gene calls are TRBV25-1 and TRBJ2-1; 8 nucleotides match TRBD2. This CDR3 has 15 residues. V lost 6 bases, J lost 8 bases, and 12 bases stayed unmatched. The germline V gene encodes CDR1 MGHDK and CDR2 SYGVNS. The DNA of the CDR3 is TGTGCCAGCAGACCAACCGGGACTAGATTATATGAGCAGTTCTTC. Translation gives CASRPTGTRLYEQFF. Drawing the rest from reference TRBV25-1 and TRBJ2-1, the complete variable domain is EADIYQTPRYLVIGTGKKITLECSQTMGHDKMYWYQQDPGMELHLIHYSYGVNSTEKGDLSSESTVSRIRTEHFPLTLESARPSHTSQYLCASRPTGTRLYEQFFGPGTRLTVL.

The sample holds many counts of this clonotype. V is TRBV4-2 and J is TRBJ2-7; 9 nucleotides line up with TRBD2. This CDR3 region has 16 residues. Per the germline V gene, CDR1 is LGHNA and CDR2 is YNFKEQ. J was trimmed by 1 base and V by 4 bases; bases with no gene match: 8. The CDR3 loop reads CASSPLAGEGSYEQYF. For the CDR3, the DNA is TGTGCCAGCAGCCCTTTAGCGGGAGAGGGGTCCTACGAGCAGTACTTC.

The chain is built from TRBV5-1 and TRBJ1-1; the match to TRBD1 covers 8 bases. Germline CDR1 SGHRS, CDR2 YFSETQ. Trimming cost V 3 bases and J 4 bases; bases outside gene matches: 8. The CDR3 runs 15 residues. DNA of the CDR3: TGCGCCAGCAGCTCGACCGGACAGGGTGGCACTGAAGCTTTCTTT. Translated: CASSSTGQGGTEAFF.

V gene TRBV5-1 combines with J gene TRBJ2-6; TRBD1 matches 8 bases. Germline V gives CDR1 SGHRS, CDR2 YFSETQ. This CDR3 has 20 amino acids. J lost 0 bases, V lost 3 bases, and 14 bases had no gene match. The CDR3 sequence: CASSSSPQGDPSSGANVLTF. The CDR3 region has the DNA TGCGCCAGCAGCTCCAGCCCACAGGGGGACCCAAGCTCTGGGGCCAACGTCCTGACTTTC.

This clonotype was counted ten times or more. The chain employs TRBV5-4 and TRBJ2-2; weak D call: TRBD2 (5 bases). This CDR3 is built from 19 residues. In germline, CDR1 is SGHNT, CDR2 YYREEE (reference sequence). V dropped 1 base and J dropped 4 bases, with 23 bases sitting between them. Here the CDR3 reads CASSLSQWEKAQFTGELFF. DNA of the CDR3: TGTGCCAGCAGCTTGTCCCAATGGGAGAAAGCACAATTCACCGGGGAGCTGTTTTTT.

V usage is TRBV5-1 and J usage is TRBJ2-2; D is possibly TRBD1 (5 bases). V lost 2 bases to trimming and J lost 0 bases, with 17 bases between them. Germline CDR1 is SGHRS and CDR2 is YFSETQ. This CDR3 has 18 amino acids. The CDR3 coding sequence is TGCGCCAGCAGCTTCTTTTCCCGTAGACAGCCGAACACCGGGGAGCTGTTTTTT. Protein: CASSFFSRRQPNTGELFF.

At least ten counts were recorded for this clonotype. The chain employs TRBV12-3 or TRBV12-4 and TRBJ2-3; the match to TRBD2 covers 9 bases. The junction had 9 bases not matched to a gene; V was cut back by 7 bases and J by 1 base. This CDR3 spans 16 amino acids. CDR3 in DNA: TGTGCCAGCAACTCTGATTGGACTAGCGGCACAGATACGCAGTATTTT. Its translation is CASNSDWTSGTDTQYF.

The rearrangement uses TRBV30 and TRBJ1-5; D is uncertain. The V gene's germline CDR1 is GTSNPN and CDR2 SVGIG (reference sequence). The CDR3 extends over 10 amino acids. With 4 bases removed from V and 4 bases from J, the gap between germline ends came to 2 bases. CDR3 region: CAWINQPQHF. The CDR3 nucleotides read TGTGCCTGGATAAATCAGCCCCAGCATTTT.

This clonotype was seen at least ten times. The chain employs TRBV7-2 and TRBJ1-5; 8 nucleotides match TRBD1. This CDR3 comprises 15 residues. Trimming removed 5 bases from V and 7 bases from J; junction bases left unmatched: 10. The V gene's germline CDR1 is SGHTA and CDR2 FQGNSA. CDR3 amino acids: CASSAVTGGYQPQHF. The CDR3 nucleotides are TGTGCCAGCAGCGCCGTCACAGGGGGGTACCAGCCCCAGCATTTT. The full variable domain, completed using reference TRBV7-2 and TRBJ1-5, is GAGVSQSPSNKVTEKGKDVELRCDPISGHTALYWYRQSLGQGLEFLIYFQGNSAPDKSGLPSDRFSAERTGGSVSTLTIQRTQQEDSAVYLCASSAVTGGYQPQHFGDGTRLSIL.

This clonotype has ten or more counts. The chain recombines TRBV7-2 with TRBJ1-5, with 8 nucleotides matching TRBD1. This CDR3 contains 15 residues. With V trimmed by 5 bases and J by 4 bases, 7 bases remained unmatched. Germline loops: CDR1 SGHTA, CDR2 FQGNSA. The CDR3 DNA follows: TGTGCCAGCAGCATAGGGACAGGACTTAATCAGCCCCAGCATTTT. This sequence encodes CASSIGTGLNQPQHF.

This clonotype was observed many times. CDR3 protein: CASSQGGMTEAFF. The CDR3 region has the DNA TGTGCCAGCTCACAAGGGGGCATGACTGAAGCTTTCTTT. The rearrangement joins TRBV18 to TRBJ1-1, with 7 bases matching TRBD1. The germline gives CDR1 KGHSH, CDR2 LQKENI. The CDR3 is 13 amino acids. The trim removed 4 bases at V and 5 bases at J, leaving 4 bases unmatched.

In this sample, this clonotype turned up a few times. J is TRBJ1-5 and V is TRBV6-2 or TRBV6-3, with a weak D call TRBD1 (5 bases). The V end lost 6 bases, the J end lost 3 bases, and 12 bases lay between the germline ends. Per the germline V gene, CDR1 is MNHEY and CDR2 is SVGEGT. This CDR3 contains 14 residues. The CDR3 here is CASSPRGYNQPQHF. In DNA form, the CDR3 reads TGTGCCAGCAGCCCCCGGGGCTACAATCAGCCCCAGCATTTT.

At least ten counts were recorded for this clonotype. V is TRBV27 and J is TRBJ1-6, with D uncertain. Trimming removed 6 bases at V and 0 bases at J, with 3 bases between. The CDR3 contains 13 residues. Germline V gives CDR1 MNHEY, CDR2 SMNVEV (reference sequence). The CDR3, as DNA: TGTGCCAGCAGCAGCTCCTATAATTCACCCCTCCACTTT. Translated: CASSSSYNSPLHF.

This chain links TRBV7-2 with TRBJ2-3; a possible D gene is TRBD2 (6 bases). V gave up 5 bases and J gave up 2 bases, with 20 bases separating them. CDR3 length: 17 amino acids. Germline CDR1 and CDR2: SGHTA and FQGNSA. In DNA, the CDR3 is TGTGCCAGCAGCCCCCAAGCGAGGAGGGGTCCCACAGATACGCAGTATTTT. This encodes CASSPQARRGPTDTQYF.

This clonotype was recorded at least ten times. V usage is TRBV5-1 and J usage is TRBJ1-1; D possibly corresponds to TRBD1 (6 bases). This CDR3 region has 16 residues. CDR1 and CDR2 from the germline V gene are SGHRS and YFSETQ. V lost 2 bases and J 0 bases, leaving 14 bases between the germline ends. CDR3 loop: CASSLGWGAMNTEAFF. In nucleotides, the CDR3 is TGCGCCAGCAGCTTAGGATGGGGGGCTATGAACACTGAAGCTTTCTTT.

There are a few counts of this clonotype. This chain connects TRBV16 to TRBJ2-7; D perhaps matches TRBD1 (5 bases). Deletions cut 4 bases from V and 0 bases from J, with 10 bases between. The CDR3 consists of 14 residues. Germline V gene lookup returns CDR1 KGHSY and CDR2 FQNENV. CDR3 DNA: TGTGCCAGCAGCCGGGGCGCTGGCTCCTACGAGCAGTACTTC. The encoded protein is CASSRGAGSYEQYF.